This TCR beta chain was retrieved from a study of blood T cell repertoires in COVID-19. This CDR3 comprises 14 residues. The V and J ends lost 7 bases and 7 bases, in that order; junction bases with no gene match: 7. Germline CDR1 LNHDA, CDR2 SQIVND (reference sequence). Method: immunoSEQ multiplex PCR; TCRdb's copy keeps in-frame clones and lacks some. The sample contains approximately 70,000 clones, less than 95% of which appear only once. The specimen was peripheral blood. This clonotype was sampled from a woman in her sixties or seventies with active COVID-19. The chain joins TRBV19 to TRBJ2-2; 9 nucleotides agree with TRBD2. CDR3 sequence (DNA): TGTGCCAGTAAAATTAGCGGGAGTGGCGGGGAGCTGTTTTTT. As protein: CASKISGSGGELFF.